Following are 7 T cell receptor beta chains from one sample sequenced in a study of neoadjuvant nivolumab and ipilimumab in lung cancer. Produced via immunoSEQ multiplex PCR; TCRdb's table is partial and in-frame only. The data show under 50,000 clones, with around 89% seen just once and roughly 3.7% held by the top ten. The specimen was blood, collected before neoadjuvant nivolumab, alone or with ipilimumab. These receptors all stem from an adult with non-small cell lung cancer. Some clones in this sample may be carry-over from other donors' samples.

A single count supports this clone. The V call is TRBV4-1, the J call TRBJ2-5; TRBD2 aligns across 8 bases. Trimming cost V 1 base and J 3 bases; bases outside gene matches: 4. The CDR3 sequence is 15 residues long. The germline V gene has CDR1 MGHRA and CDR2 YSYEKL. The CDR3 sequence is CASSQAGTRKETQYF. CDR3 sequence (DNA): TGCGCCAGCAGCCAAGCTGGGACTAGAAAAGAGACCCAGTACTTC.

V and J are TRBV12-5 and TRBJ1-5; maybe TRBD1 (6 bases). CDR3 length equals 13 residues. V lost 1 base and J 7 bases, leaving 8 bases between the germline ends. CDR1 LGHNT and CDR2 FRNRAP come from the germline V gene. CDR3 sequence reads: CASGLETGQPQHF. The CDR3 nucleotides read TGTGCTAGTGGTTTGGAGACAGGACAGCCCCAGCATTTT.

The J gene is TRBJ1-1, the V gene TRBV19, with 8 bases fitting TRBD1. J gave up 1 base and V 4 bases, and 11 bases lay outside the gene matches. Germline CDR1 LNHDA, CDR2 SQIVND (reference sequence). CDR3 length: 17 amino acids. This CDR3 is CASSRGTGLRGNTEAFF. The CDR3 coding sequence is TGTGCCAGTAGTAGGGGGACAGGACTCAGGGGGAACACTGAAGCTTTCTTT. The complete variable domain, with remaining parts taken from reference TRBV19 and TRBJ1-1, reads DGGITQSPKYLFRKEGQNVTLSCEQNLNHDAMYWYRQDPGQGLRLIYYSQIVNDFQKGDIAEGYSVSREKKESFPLTVTSAQKNPTAFYLCASSRGTGLRGNTEAFFGQGTRLTVV.

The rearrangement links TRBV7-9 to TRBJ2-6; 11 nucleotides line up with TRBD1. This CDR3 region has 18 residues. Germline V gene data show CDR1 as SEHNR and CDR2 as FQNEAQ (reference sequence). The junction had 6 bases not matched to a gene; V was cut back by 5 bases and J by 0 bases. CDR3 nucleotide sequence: TGTGCCAGCAGCCCGAGGACAGGGGGCGACTCTGGGGCCAACGTCCTGACTTTC. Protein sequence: CASSPRTGGDSGANVLTF.

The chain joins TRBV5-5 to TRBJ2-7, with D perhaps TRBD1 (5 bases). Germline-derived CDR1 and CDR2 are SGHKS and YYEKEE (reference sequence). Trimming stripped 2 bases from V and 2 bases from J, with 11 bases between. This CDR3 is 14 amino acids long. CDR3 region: CASSFSQGTYEQYF. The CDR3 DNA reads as TGTGCCAGCAGCTTCTCTCAGGGTACCTACGAGCAGTACTTC.

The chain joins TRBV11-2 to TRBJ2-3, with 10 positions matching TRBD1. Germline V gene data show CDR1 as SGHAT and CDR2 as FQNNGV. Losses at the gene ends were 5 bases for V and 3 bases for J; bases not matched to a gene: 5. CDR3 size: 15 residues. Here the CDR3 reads CASSVDRGRTDTQYF. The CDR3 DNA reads TGTGCCAGCAGCGTCGACAGGGGGCGAACAGATACGCAGTATTTT. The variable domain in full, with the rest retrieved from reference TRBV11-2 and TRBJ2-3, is EAGVAQSPRYKIIEKRQSVAFWCNPISGHATLYWYQQILGQGPKLLIQFQNNGVVDDSQLPKDRFSAERLKGVDSTLKIQPAKLEDSAVYLCASSVDRGRTDTQYFGPGTRLTVL.

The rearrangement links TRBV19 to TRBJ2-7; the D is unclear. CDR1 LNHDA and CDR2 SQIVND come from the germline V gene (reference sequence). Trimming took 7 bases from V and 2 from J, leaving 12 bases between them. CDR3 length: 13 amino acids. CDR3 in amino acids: CASNLRGTYEQYF. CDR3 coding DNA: TGTGCCAGTAATCTGAGAGGAACCTACGAGCAGTACTTC.